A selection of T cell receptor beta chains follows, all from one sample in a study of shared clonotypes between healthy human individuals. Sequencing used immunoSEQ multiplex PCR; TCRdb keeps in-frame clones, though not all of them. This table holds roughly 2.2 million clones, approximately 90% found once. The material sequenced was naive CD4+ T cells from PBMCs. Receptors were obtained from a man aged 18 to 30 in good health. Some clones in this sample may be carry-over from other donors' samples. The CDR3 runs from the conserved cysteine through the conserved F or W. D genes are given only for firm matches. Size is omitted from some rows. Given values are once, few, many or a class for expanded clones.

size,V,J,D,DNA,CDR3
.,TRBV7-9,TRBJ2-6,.,TGTGCCAGCAGCTTCCAGAGCTCTGGGGCCAACGTCCTGACTTTC,CASSFQSSGANVLTF
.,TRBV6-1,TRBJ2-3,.,TGTGCCAGCAGTGAAGTGGGACCGGGGGTTGTGTCCACAGATACGCAGTATTTT,CASSEVGPGVVSTDTQYF
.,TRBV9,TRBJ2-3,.,TGTGCCAGCAGCGTAGGGCAGGACACAGATACGCAGTATTTT,CASSVGQDTDTQYF
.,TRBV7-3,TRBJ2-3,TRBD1,TGTGCCAGCAGCCGACAGGGGAGCACAGATACGCAGTATTTT,CASSRQGSTDTQYF
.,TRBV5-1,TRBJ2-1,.,TGCGCCAGCAGCTTGGACGATGAGCAGTTCTTC,CASSLDDEQFF
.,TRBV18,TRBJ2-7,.,TGTGCCAGCTCACCCCTACCATCAAACGACGAGCAGTACTTC,CASSPLPSNDEQYF
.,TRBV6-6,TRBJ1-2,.,TGTGCCAGCAGTTTCACAGGGAACTATGGCTACACCTTC,CASSFTGNYGYTF
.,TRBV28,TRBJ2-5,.,TGTGCCAGCAGTTCCCCCGGCGGGGCCAGGGAGACCCAGTACTTC,CASSSPGGARETQYF
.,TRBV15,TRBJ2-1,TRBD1,TGTGCCACCAGCAAGGACCGGGACAGGGGGGAGGGTGAGCAGTTCTTC,CATSKDRDRGEGEQFF
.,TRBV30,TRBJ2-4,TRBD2,TGTGCCTGGAGTGTACTCGGACTAGGGCTAGCCAAAAACATTCAGTACTTC,CAWSVLGLGLAKNIQYF
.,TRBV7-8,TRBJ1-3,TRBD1,TGTGCCAGCAGCTTAAGGGGACAGGGGGCAGGTGGAAACACCATATATTTT,CASSLRGQGAGGNTIYF
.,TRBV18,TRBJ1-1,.,TGTGCCAGCTCGACACTAAGGACGGAGAACACTGAAGCTTTCTTT,CASSTLRTENTEAFF
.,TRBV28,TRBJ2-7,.,TGTGCCAGCAGTTCTTCACGCGACAGCTACGAGCAGTACTTC,CASSSSRDSYEQYF
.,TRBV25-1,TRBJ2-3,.,TGTGCCAGCTCCCGCGCGGGGAGCACAGATACGCAGTATTTT,CASSRAGSTDTQYF
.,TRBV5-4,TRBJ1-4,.,TGTGCCAGCAGCTTGGGGACGGGCTCTAGGGTGGAAAAACTGTTTTTT,CASSLGTGSRVEKLFF
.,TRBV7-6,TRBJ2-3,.,TGTGCCAGCAGCTTTTTCTGGGACACAGATACGCAGTATTTT,CASSFFWDTDTQYF
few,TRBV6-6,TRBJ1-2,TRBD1,TGTGCCAGCGCCCAGACAGGGGTTGCCGACACCTTC,CASAQTGVADTF
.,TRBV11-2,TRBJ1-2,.,TGTGCCAGCAGCTTACTCCGGGGGGGGCCCCGGGATAACTATGGCTACACCTTC,CASSLLRGGPRDNYGYTF
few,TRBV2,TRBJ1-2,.,TGTGCCAGCAGTTCTCCCGCAGGCCCTGAGGGTGGCTACACCTTC,CASSSPAGPEGGYTF
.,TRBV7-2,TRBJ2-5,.,TGTGCCAGCAGCTTAGCACGGCAAGAGACCCAGTACTTC,CASSLARQETQYF
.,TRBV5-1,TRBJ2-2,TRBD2,TGCGCCAGCAGCTTGGCCTTTTCTCAAGGACTAGCGTCCGGGGAGCTGTTTTTT,CASSLAFSQGLASGELFF
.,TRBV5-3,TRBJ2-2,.,TGTGCCAGAAGCTCACCTCAGCGCGACACCGGGGAGCTGTTTTTT,CARSSPQRDTGELFF
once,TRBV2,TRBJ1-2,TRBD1,TGTGCCAGCGCCAATCGGGGACAGTGGACGGGTGGCTACACCTTC,CASANRGQWTGGYTF
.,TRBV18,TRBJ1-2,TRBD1,TGTGCCAGCTCCCCAGGGACAGGGGAAGTTAGTCACACCTTC,CASSPGTGEVSHTF
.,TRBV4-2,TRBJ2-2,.,TGTGCCAGCAGCCAAGAGGTGGGCGCGAACACCGGGGAGCTGTTTTTT,CASSQEVGANTGELFF
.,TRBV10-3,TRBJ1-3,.,TGTGCCATCAGTGCGCTTCTCGGAAACACCATATATTTT,CAISALLGNTIYF
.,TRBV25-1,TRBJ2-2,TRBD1,TGTGCCAGCACTTACGACAGGACAGGGAACCGGGAGCTGTTTTTT,CASTYDRTGNRELFF